These 20 T cell receptor beta chains share one sample of origin, sequenced in a study of early T cells in non-severe SARS-CoV-2 infection. TCRdb redid the calling of the 5' RACE reads with MiXCR, one entry per CDR3 protein. The sample consists of around 65,000 distinct CDR3 sequences, 10% to 15% of them appearing once. The material was whole blood, obtained at baseline. The receptor set was obtained from an adult who was a healthcare worker with PCR-confirmed SARS-CoV-2 infection or an uninfected control (not recorded which).

This clonotype was detected only a few times. The chain links TRBV6-2 or TRBV6-3 to TRBJ1-1; D ambiguous. Trimming took 4 bases from V and 0 from J, leaving 6 bases between them. Looked up from germline, CDR1 is MNHEY and CDR2 is SVGEGT. The CDR3 has 13 amino acids. The CDR3 protein is CASSFSLNTEAFF. CDR3 coding DNA: TGTGCCAGCAGTTTCTCGTTGAACACTGAAGCTTTCTTT.

This clonotype came up many times. V usage is TRBV12-3 or TRBV12-4 and J usage is TRBJ2-7; the D gene is possibly TRBD1 (6 bases). Trimming took 5 bases from V and 1 from J, leaving 12 bases between them. This CDR3 region has 14 residues. CDR3 residues: CASSRTVPSYEQYF. CDR3 bases: TGTGCCAGCAGTCGGACAGTTCCGTCCTACGAGCAGTACTTC.

The J gene is TRBJ2-5, the V gene TRBV12-3 or TRBV12-4; perhaps TRBD2 as D (5 bases). Between the trimmed V and J ends, which lost 5 bases and 7 bases, there was a span of 17 bases. The CDR3 is 14 residues long. The CDR3 sequence: CASSPGNPPGTQYF. The CDR3 nucleotides are TGTGCCAGCAGTCCGGGGAACCCTCCAGGGACCCAGTACTTC.

The V gene is TRBV6-5, the J gene TRBJ1-2; a weak D match, TRBD1 (6 bases). Germline-derived CDR1 and CDR2 are MNHEY and SVGAGI. The V end lost 0 bases, the J end lost 1 base, and 15 bases lay between the germline ends. The CDR3 runs to 17 residues. CDR3 coding DNA: TGTGCCAGCAGTTACTCGTCGAACAGGGTGTTTAACTATGGCTACACCTTC. This sequence encodes CASSYSSNRVFNYGYTF.

At least ten counts were recorded for this clonotype. The chain couples TRBV3-1 to TRBJ1-6; D is possibly TRBD1 (6 bases). V was pared by 4 bases and J by 7 bases, with 8 bases between. The length of the CDR3 is 13 residues. Germline CDR1 is LGHDT and CDR2 is YNNKEL (reference sequence). CDR3 nucleotide sequence: TGTGCCAGCAGCCGTGGACAGAATTCACCCCTCCACTTT. This sequence encodes CASSRGQNSPLHF.

The V gene is TRBV21-1, the J gene TRBJ2-1; TRBD2 is the table's D call and was not checked against the DNA. TRBV21-1 is a pseudogene locus. This CDR3 spans 14 amino acids. This chain's CDR3 is CASSRGTSGNEQFF. CDR3 coding DNA: TGTGCCAGCAGCCGAGGGACTAGCGGGAATGAGCAGTTCTTC.

This clonotype was picked up many times. CDR3 amino acids: CASSRGFSGGYTF. In nucleotides, the CDR3 is TGTGCCAGCAGTAGGGGATTCTCTGGTGGCTACACCTTC. The V call is TRBV7-9, the J call TRBJ1-2; D may be TRBD1 (5 bases). This CDR3 has 13 residues. The V end was cut by 6 bases, the J end by 7 bases, with 15 bases between. Germline V gene lookup returns CDR1 SEHNR and CDR2 FQNEAQ (reference sequence). Together with reference TRBV7-9 and TRBJ1-2, the CDR3 gives the full variable domain: DTGVSQNPRHKITKRGQNVTFRCDPISEHNRLYWYRQTLGQGPEFLTYFQNEAQLEKSRLLSDRFSAERPKGSFSTLEIQRTEQGDSAMYLCASSRGFSGGYTFGSGTRLTVV.

The V and J genes are TRBV6-4 and TRBJ2-2, with no clear D. CDR1 MRHNA and CDR2 SNTAGT come from the germline V gene. This CDR3 contains 14 residues. Trimming stripped 3 bases from V and 5 bases from J, with 10 bases between. DNA of the CDR3: TGTGCCAGCAGTGAGAGACCGGGTACCGGGGAGCTGTTTTTT. This encodes CASSERPGTGELFF.

This clonotype has ten or more counts. The chain has TRBV10-2 and TRBJ1-5; 8 nucleotides match TRBD1. CDR1 WSHSY and CDR2 SAAADI come from the germline V gene. With V trimmed by 5 bases and J by 0 bases, 6 bases remained unmatched. This CDR3 comprises 16 residues. CDR3 coding DNA: TGCGCCAGCAGTTGGGACAGGCAGGATAGCAATCAGCCCCAGCATTTT. Its protein product is CASSWDRQDSNQPQHF.

This clonotype showed up just a few times. This chain links TRBV12-5 with TRBJ2-7, with 8 bases fitting TRBD1. Germline V CDR1 and CDR2: LGHNT, FRNRAP. J gave up 10 bases and V 3 bases, and 5 bases lay outside the gene matches. The CDR3 length is 12 residues. The CDR3: CASGFSDREQYF. Here the CDR3 DNA reads TGTGCTAGTGGTTTCTCGGACAGGGAACAGTACTTC.

The chain carries TRBV29-1 and TRBJ2-7, with D perhaps matching TRBD1 (6 bases). The CDR3 loop spans 15 amino acids. V gave up 0 bases and J gave up 5 bases, with 17 bases separating them. CDR1 and CDR2 (germline): SQVTM, ANQGSEA. CDR3 region: CSVEDPSGVTDEQYF. The CDR3 nucleotides are TGCAGCGTTGAAGACCCTTCAGGGGTTACGGACGAGCAGTACTTC.

This clonotype was seen a few times. The chain carries TRBV5-5 and TRBJ1-5; no clear D. This CDR3 spans 15 amino acids. The germline V gene encodes CDR1 SGHKS and CDR2 YYEKEE (reference sequence). V was trimmed by 2 bases and J by 1 base, leaving 10 bases between them. In nucleotides, the CDR3 is TGTGCCAGCAGCTTAATGACGGGAAGCAATCAGCCCCAGCATTTT. Protein product: CASSLMTGSNQPQHF.

V is TRBV7-2 and J is TRBJ2-1; D might be TRBD1 (5 bases). The CDR3 consists of 14 residues. V was pared by 1 base and J by 6 bases, with 10 bases between. Germline V gene data show CDR1 as SGHTA and CDR2 as FQGNSA. In DNA, the CDR3 is TGTGCCAGCAGCTTAGGACAGATTTTCAATGAGCAGTTCTTC. It encodes CASSLGQIFNEQFF.

This clonotype was seen repeatedly, ten times or more. The rearrangement links TRBV20-1 to TRBJ2-1; the match to TRBD2 covers 9 bases. The trim removed 3 bases at V and 2 bases at J, leaving 5 bases unmatched. The CDR3 runs 15 residues. Germline V gene sequence: CDR1 DFQATT, CDR2 SNEGSKA (reference sequence). The DNA of the CDR3 is TGCAGTGCTAGGCCTCTAGCGGGACCCTACAATGAGCAGTTCTTC. Residues: CSARPLAGPYNEQFF.

This chain links TRBV29-1 with TRBJ2-5; 10 bases map to TRBD1. Germline loops: CDR1 SQVTM, CDR2 ANQGSEA. The CDR3 loop spans 14 amino acids. V lost 8 bases to trimming and J lost 5 bases; unmatched junction nucleotides: 11. The CDR3 sequence: CSSADRGLVETQYF. The CDR3, as DNA: TGCAGCTCTGCAGACAGGGGGCTGGTGGAGACCCAGTACTTC.

This clonotype was seen repeatedly, ten times or more. J is TRBJ2-1 and V is TRBV9; D is perhaps TRBD1 (7 bases). The CDR3 is 17 residues long. In germline, CDR1 is SGDLS, CDR2 YYNGEE. Trimming stripped 0 bases from V and 3 bases from J, with 16 bases between. For the CDR3, the DNA is TGTGCCAGCAGCGTAGAGGTTGGAGGGGGCAGCTACAATGAGCAGTTCTTC. Its protein is CASSVEVGGGSYNEQFF.

Regarding this clonotype: A much larger clone lies one base from this, so it may be a read error. The chain carries TRBV14 and TRBJ2-3, with a tentative D call TRBD1 (6 bases). The CDR3 totals 13 residues. The germline V gene has CDR1 SGHDN and CDR2 FVKESK. The CDR3 DNA is TGTGCCAGCAGCCAAGATTGGCAGGGGACGCGGTATTTT. Its translation is CASSQDWQGTRYF.

This rearrangement joins TRBV30 to TRBJ2-7; 7 positions match TRBD2. The CDR3 sequence is 13 residues long. The germline V gene encodes CDR1 GTSNPN and CDR2 SVGIG (reference sequence). With V trimmed by 1 base and J by 3 bases, 3 bases remained unmatched. The CDR3 reads CAWSGTSRYEQYF. The CDR3 DNA sequence: TGTGCCTGGAGTGGGACTAGTCGCTACGAGCAGTACTTC.

This clonotype was observed a few times. The chain employs TRBV15 and TRBJ2-1; maybe TRBD2 (6 bases). Trimming shortened V by 0 bases and J by 5 bases, and 14 bases separated the two germline ends. Germline V CDR1 and CDR2: LNHNV, YYDKDF (reference sequence). The CDR3 totals 16 residues. CDR3 in amino acids: CATSRDGGSSDNEQFF. The DNA for the CDR3 is TGTGCCACCAGCAGAGATGGGGGATCTAGCGACAATGAGCAGTTCTTC.

This clonotype showed up just a few times. The rearrangement joins TRBV20-1 to TRBJ2-5; 7 bases are shared with TRBD1. This CDR3 is 12 amino acids long. The germline CDR1 and CDR2 sequences are DFQATT and SNEGSKA (reference sequence). CDR3 in DNA: TGCACTGTGGACAGGCTCAAGGAGACCCAGTACTTC. It encodes CTVDRLKETQYF.